The T cell receptor (beta chain) described here comes from a study of vaccination effects on CD4 cells after COVID-19. Points from the study as a whole: Common cold coronaviruses were cross-recognized by only 1 of 255 vaccine-induced clones in healthy vaccinees.

Generated by immunoSEQ multiplex PCR, the TCRdb table keeps only in-frame clones and is missing some. The sample has 20,000 to 30,000 clones, roughly 74% seen once. CD4+ T cells specific for antigen were expanded with viral peptide pools by the ViraFEST assay before sequencing. CD4+ T cell isolation took place after about 11 days of culture. Nucleocapsid antibody tests were negative, and the vaccine recipients had no prior SARS-CoV-2 infection. The table lists this clone with a few counts. Its antigen is currently unknown. The CDR3 consists of 15 residues. Germline-derived CDR1 and CDR2 are MNHNS and SASEGT. V lost 0 bases, J lost 7 bases, and 10 bases lay in between.

Sequenced here: CD4+ T cells from PBMCs cultured with SARS-CoV-2 spike peptides, sampled before COVID-19 vaccination. This clonotype was sampled from a human donor who received a COVID-19 vaccine. The chain recombines TRBV6-1 with TRBJ1-6, with a weak D call TRBD1 (5 bases). The CDR3 DNA follows: TGTGCCAGCAGTGAAGCGACAGAGGGCAATTCACCCCTCCACTTT. Amino acids: CASSEATEGNSPLHF.